Listed below are T cell receptor beta chains from one sample, sequenced in a study of T cell repertoires and HLA-DP antigens. These TCRs' antigens remain unknown. Profiling relied on immunoSEQ multiplex PCR, and the TCRdb table lists in-frame clones only, not all of them. The sample includes about 110,000 clones, more than 85% of them seen just once. The sequencing sample was made of CD4+ T cells from PBMCs. The receptors here all came from a woman aged 18-29 years in good health and CMV-seronegative. Both conserved end residues are part of each CDR3. A D gene is named only where the DNA matches it firmly. Only part of the rows carry a size: once, few, many, or a class if the clone is expanded.

d_call	v_call	j_call	clone_size	cdr3_aa	cdr3_nt
.	TRBV6-1	TRBJ1-6	few	CASSEKRGGTPLHF	TGTGCCAGCAGTGAAAAGAGGGGAGGGACACCCCTCCACTTT
.	TRBV28	TRBJ2-1	.	CASSSLYPSGRQPFYNEQFF	TGTGCCAGCAGTTCACTATACCCCTCGGGGAGGCAACCCTTCTACAATGAGCAGTTCTTC
.	TRBV9	TRBJ1-6	.	CASSVEDGAPLHF	TGTGCCAGCAGCGTAGAGGACGGGGCACCCCTCCACTTT
.	TRBV5-1	TRBJ2-3	.	CASSLGPLGTDTQYF	TGCGCCAGCAGCTTGGGCCCTCTCGGCACAGATACGCAGTATTTT
.	TRBV5-5	TRBJ2-5	.	CASSFAQETQYF	TGTGCCAGCAGCTTTGCCCAAGAGACCCAGTACTTC
.	TRBV6-1	TRBJ2-7	.	CASSEALTAFYEQYF	TGTGCCAGCAGTGAAGCACTCACGGCATTCTACGAGCAGTACTTC
.	TRBV28	TRBJ2-1	.	CASSLWHGFNEQFF	TGTGCCAGCAGTTTATGGCATGGTTTCAATGAGCAGTTCTTC
.	TRBV7-2	TRBJ2-1	once	CASSLGGGPAYNEQFF	TGTGCCAGCAGCTTAGGCGGGGGCCCAGCCTACAATGAGCAGTTCTTC
.	TRBV5-1	TRBJ2-5	.	CASSPMGRGETQYF	TGCGCCAGCAGCCCGATGGGCAGAGGAGAGACCCAGTACTTC
.	TRBV11-2	TRBJ1-3	.	CASSLVGHVVSSGNTIYF	TGTGCCAGCAGCTTAGTAGGGCACGTTGTGAGCTCTGGAAACACCATATATTTT
TRBD1	TRBV18	TRBJ1-2	.	CASSPPTGILYGYTF	TGTGCCAGCTCACCACCGACAGGGATCCTCTATGGCTACACCTTC
TRBD1	TRBV29-1	TRBJ2-3	.	CSVTPGQSTDTQYF	TGCAGCGTTACGCCGGGACAGAGCACAGATACGCAGTATTTT
.	TRBV25-1	TRBJ2-1	.	CASSEGQSSYNEQFF	TGTGCCAGCAGTGAGGGCCAGAGCTCCTACAATGAGCAGTTCTTC
TRBD1	TRBV2	TRBJ1-2	.	CATKGSTGVVGYTF	TGTGCCACCAAAGGCTCGACAGGGGTTGTTGGCTACACCTTC
.	TRBV29-1	TRBJ2-5	.	CSVLPGEETQYF	TGCAGCGTACTTCCAGGGGAGGAGACCCAGTACTTC
.	TRBV6-6	TRBJ2-1	.	CASSYSRVYNEQFF	TGTGCCAGCAGTTACTCCAGGGTTTACAATGAGCAGTTCTTC
.	TRBV5-4	TRBJ1-4	once	CASSSAYRNEKLFF	TGTGCCAGCAGCTCTGCTTACAGGAATGAAAAACTGTTTTTT
.	TRBV5-1	TRBJ2-5	.	CASSLVGETQYF	TGCGCCAGCAGCTTGGTGGGAGAGACCCAGTACTTC
TRBD2	TRBV28	TRBJ2-3	.	CASSLSLAGRYRYEYF	TGTGCCAGCAGTTTGAGTCTAGCGGGGAGATACAGATACGAGTATTTT
TRBD2	TRBV11-2	TRBJ2-5	.	CASSLRLAGDQETQYF	TGTGCCAGCAGCCTTAGACTAGCGGGGGACCAAGAGACCCAGTACTTC
.	TRBV18	TRBJ1-5	.	CASSPQTVSNQPQHF	TGTGCCAGCTCACCGCAGACAGTAAGCAATCAGCCCCAGCATTTT
.	TRBV5-4	TRBJ2-1	.	CASSLPSGVTQYNEQFF	TGTGCCAGCAGCTTGCCCTCTGGCGTAACCCAATACAATGAGCAGTTCTTC
TRBD1	TRBV2	TRBJ1-6	.	CASGDRVYNSPLHF	TGTGCCAGCGGGGACAGGGTCTATAATTCACCCCTCCACTTT
.	TRBV11-2	TRBJ2-1	.	CASSLVSTDANEQFF	TGTGCCAGCAGCTTAGTATCCACGGACGCCAATGAGCAGTTCTTC
.	TRBV27	TRBJ2-7	.	CASRDRVWGEQYF	TGTGCCAGCAGGGACAGAGTCTGGGGGGAGCAGTACTTC
.	TRBV10-3	TRBJ1-2	.	CAISESGVGYGYTF	TGTGCCATCAGTGAGTCCGGGGTGGGCTATGGCTACACCTTC
.	TRBV29-1	TRBJ1-2	.	CSVEGPVVRNYTF	TGCAGCGTTGAGGGGCCAGTCGTAAGAAACTACACCTTC
.	TRBV5-5	TRBJ2-7	.	CASSLFLSTGSYEQYF	TGTGCCAGCAGCTTGTTCCTTTCGACAGGCTCCTACGAGCAGTACTTC
.	TRBV19	TRBJ1-5	.	CASTHRGSNQPQHF	TGTGCCAGTACCCACCGGGGGAGCAATCAGCCCCAGCATTTT
.	TRBV5-1	TRBJ1-6	.	CASSFRQNSPLHF	TGCGCCAGCAGCTTCCGACAGAATTCACCCCTCCACTTT
.	TRBV4-3	TRBJ1-1	few	CASSQVVNTEAFF	TGCGCCAGCAGCCAAGTTGTGAACACTGAAGCTTTCTTT
TRBD2	TRBV10-3	TRBJ2-5	.	CAISVELAGTETQYF	TGTGCCATCAGTGTCGAACTAGCGGGGACCGAGACCCAGTACTTC
.	TRBV4-3	TRBJ2-3	.	CASSQEITGFGTDTQYF	TGCGCCAGCAGCCAAGAGATCACAGGGTTCGGCACAGATACGCAGTATTTT
TRBD2	TRBV7-2	TRBJ2-2	.	CASSSRLAGGTGELFF	TGTGCCAGCAGCTCCCGTCTAGCGGGGGGGACCGGGGAGCTGTTTTTT
.	TRBV7-2	TRBJ1-1	.	CASSLGSLMNTEAFF	TGTGCCAGCAGCTTAGGGAGTCTCATGAACACTGAAGCTTTCTTT